Detailed here is one T cell receptor (beta chain). A library of TCRbeta sequences, prepared with unique molecular identifiers, was generated. TCRdb fed the PCR reads into MiXCR, producing one record per CDR3 protein. The sample includes some 500,000 distinct CDR3 sequences, approximately 30% seen only once; the top ten take 2% to 3%. This sample was included in a study of T-cell reconstitution after alpha-beta-depleted transplantation in children. This clonotype was obtained from a human donor who donated a stem cell graft to a child with aplastic anemia. Sequenced here: PBMCs from the stem cell graft donor, sampled from the stem cell graft.

For the CDR3, the DNA is TGTGCCATCAGTTCCTCTAGCCGCGGGACTAGCGGTTACGACAATGAGCAGTTCTTC. Translation: CAISSSSRGTSGYDNEQFF. The chain combines TRBV10-3 with TRBJ2-1; 11 nucleotides align to TRBD2. Germline CDR1 reads ENHRY; CDR2 reads SYGVKD. This CDR3 has 19 residues. Trimming removed 5 bases from V and 5 bases from J; junction bases left unmatched: 17.